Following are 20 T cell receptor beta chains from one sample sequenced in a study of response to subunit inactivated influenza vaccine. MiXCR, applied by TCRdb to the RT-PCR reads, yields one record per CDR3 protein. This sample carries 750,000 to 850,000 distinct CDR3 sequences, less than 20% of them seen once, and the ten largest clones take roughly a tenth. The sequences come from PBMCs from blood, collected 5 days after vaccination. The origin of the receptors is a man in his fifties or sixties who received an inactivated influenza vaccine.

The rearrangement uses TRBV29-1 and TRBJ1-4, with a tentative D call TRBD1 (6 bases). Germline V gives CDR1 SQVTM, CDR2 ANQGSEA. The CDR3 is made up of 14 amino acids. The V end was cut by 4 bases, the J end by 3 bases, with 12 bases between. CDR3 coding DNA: TGCAGCGTTGCCCCCGGACAGCCTAATGAAAAACTGTTTTTT. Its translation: CSVAPGQPNEKLFF.

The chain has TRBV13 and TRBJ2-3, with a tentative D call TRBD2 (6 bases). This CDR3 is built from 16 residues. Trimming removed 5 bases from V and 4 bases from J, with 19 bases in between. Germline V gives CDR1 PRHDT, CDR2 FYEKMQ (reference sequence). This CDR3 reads CASSLTGEAGADTQYF. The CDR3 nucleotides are TGTGCCAGCAGCCTTACCGGGGAGGCCGGGGCAGATACGCAGTATTTT.

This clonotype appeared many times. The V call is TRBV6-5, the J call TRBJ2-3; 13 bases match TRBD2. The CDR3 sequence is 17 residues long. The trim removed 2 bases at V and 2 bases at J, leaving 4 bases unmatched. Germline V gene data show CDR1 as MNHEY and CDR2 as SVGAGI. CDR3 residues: CASSYGTSGIHTDTQYF. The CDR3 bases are TGTGCCAGCAGTTACGGGACTAGCGGGATTCACACAGATACGCAGTATTTT.

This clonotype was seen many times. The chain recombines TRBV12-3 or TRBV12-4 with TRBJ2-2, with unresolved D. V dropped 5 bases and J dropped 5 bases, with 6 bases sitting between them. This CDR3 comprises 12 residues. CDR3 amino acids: CASSPMTGELFF. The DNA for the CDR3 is TGTGCCAGCAGTCCGATGACCGGGGAGCTGTTTTTT.

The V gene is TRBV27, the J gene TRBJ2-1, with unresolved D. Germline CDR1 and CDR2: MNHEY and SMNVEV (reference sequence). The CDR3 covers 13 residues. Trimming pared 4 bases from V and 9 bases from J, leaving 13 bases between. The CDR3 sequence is CASSSLSRAEQFF. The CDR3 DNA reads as TGTGCCAGCAGTTCTCTTAGCCGAGCTGAGCAGTTCTTC.

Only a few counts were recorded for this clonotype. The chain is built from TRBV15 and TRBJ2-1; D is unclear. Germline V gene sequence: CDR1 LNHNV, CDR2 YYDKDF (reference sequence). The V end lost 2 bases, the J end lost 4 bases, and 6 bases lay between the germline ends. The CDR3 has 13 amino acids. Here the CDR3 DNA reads TGTGCCACCAGCAGAAGGGATTACAATGAGCAGTTCTTC. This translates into CATSRRDYNEQFF.

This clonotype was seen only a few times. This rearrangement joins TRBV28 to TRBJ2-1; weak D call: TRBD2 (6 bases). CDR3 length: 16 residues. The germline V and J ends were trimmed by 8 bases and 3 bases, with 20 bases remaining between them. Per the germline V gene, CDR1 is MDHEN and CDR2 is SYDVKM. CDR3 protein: CASRHRSSANYNEQFF. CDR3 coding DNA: TGTGCCAGCCGCCACAGATCTAGCGCCAACTACAATGAGCAGTTCTTC.

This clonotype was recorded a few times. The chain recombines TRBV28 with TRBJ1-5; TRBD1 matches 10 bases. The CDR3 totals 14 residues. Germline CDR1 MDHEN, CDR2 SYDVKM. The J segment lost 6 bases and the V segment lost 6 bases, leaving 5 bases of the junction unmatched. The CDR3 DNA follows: TGTGCCAGCAGGGACAGGGGGGTAGGTCAGCCCCAGCATTTT. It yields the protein CASRDRGVGQPQHF.

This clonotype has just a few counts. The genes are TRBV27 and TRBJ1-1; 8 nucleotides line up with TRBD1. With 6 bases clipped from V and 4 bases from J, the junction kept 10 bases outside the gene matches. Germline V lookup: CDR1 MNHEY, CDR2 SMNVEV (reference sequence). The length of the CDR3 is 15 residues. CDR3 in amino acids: CASREQQGGGTEAFF. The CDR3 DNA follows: TGTGCCAGCAGGGAGCAACAGGGGGGGGGCACTGAAGCTTTCTTT.

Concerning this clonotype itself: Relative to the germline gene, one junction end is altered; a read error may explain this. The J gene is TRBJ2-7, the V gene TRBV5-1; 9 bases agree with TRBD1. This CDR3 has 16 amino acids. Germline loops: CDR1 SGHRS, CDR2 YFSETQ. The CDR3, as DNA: TGCGCCAGCAGCATGGACCTACAGGGGGCGGTTTACGTGCAGTACTTC. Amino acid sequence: CASSMDLQGAVYVQYF.

For the CDR3, the DNA is TGTGCCAGCAGGCCTAGCGGGTATCAAGAGACCCAGTACTTC. Its translation is CASRPSGYQETQYF. The chain carries TRBV6-1 and TRBJ2-5, with 8 bases that match TRBD2. Germline assignment: CDR1 MNHNS and CDR2 SASEGT. The J segment lost 2 bases and the V segment lost 6 bases, leaving 5 bases of the junction unmatched. CDR3 length equals 14 residues.

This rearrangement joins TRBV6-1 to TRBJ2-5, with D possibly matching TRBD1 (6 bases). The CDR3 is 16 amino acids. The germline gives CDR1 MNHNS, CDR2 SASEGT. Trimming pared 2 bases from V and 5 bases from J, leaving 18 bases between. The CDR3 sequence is CASSERGSGGLETQYF. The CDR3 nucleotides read TGTGCCAGCAGTGAAAGGGGGTCAGGCGGTTTGGAGACCCAGTACTTC.

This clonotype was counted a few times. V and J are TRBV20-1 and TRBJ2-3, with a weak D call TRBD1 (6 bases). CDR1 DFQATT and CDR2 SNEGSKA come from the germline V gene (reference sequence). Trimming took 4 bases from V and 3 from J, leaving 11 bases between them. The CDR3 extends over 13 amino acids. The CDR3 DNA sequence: TGCAGTGCTAAGGACAGTTTGACAGATACGCAGTATTTT. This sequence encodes CSAKDSLTDTQYF.

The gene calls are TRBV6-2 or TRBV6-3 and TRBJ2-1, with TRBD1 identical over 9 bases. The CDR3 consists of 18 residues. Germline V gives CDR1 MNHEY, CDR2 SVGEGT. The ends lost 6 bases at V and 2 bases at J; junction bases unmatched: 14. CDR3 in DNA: TGTGCCAGCAGGCCGGACAGGGGTGTACAGGGGCCCTACAATGAGCAGTTCTTC. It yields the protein CASRPDRGVQGPYNEQFF.

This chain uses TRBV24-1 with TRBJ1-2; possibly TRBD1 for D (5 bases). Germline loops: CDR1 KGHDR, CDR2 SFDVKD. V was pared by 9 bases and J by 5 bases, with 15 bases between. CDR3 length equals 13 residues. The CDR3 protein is CATALSPGYGYTF. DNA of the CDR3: TGTGCCACCGCCCTATCCCCAGGGTATGGCTACACCTTC.

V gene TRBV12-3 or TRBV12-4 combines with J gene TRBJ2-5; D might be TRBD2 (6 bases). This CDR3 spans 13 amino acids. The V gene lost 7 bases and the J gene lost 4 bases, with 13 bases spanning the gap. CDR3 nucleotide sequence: TGTGCCAGCACTCGCGGGGTTCGAGAGACCCAGTACTTC. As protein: CASTRGVRETQYF.

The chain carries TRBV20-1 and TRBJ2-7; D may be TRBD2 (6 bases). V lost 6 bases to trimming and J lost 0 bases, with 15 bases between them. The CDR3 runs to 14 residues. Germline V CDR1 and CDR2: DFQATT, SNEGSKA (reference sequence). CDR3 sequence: CSASRGGVSYEQYF. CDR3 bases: TGCAGTGCAAGTCGGGGCGGGGTCTCCTACGAGCAGTACTTC.

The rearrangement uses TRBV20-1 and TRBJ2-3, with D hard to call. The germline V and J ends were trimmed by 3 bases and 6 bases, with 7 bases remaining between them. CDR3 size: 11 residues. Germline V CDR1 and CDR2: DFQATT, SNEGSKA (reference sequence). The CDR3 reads CSARLGDTQYF. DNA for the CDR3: TGCAGTGCTAGGCTGGGTGATACGCAGTATTTT.

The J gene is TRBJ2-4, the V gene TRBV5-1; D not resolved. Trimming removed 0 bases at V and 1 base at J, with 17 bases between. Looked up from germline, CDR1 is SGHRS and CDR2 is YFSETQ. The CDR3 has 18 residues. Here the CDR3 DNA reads TGCGCCAGCAGCTTGGGAACTACCCTTGAATCGGCCAAAAACATTCAGTACTTC. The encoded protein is CASSLGTTLESAKNIQYF.

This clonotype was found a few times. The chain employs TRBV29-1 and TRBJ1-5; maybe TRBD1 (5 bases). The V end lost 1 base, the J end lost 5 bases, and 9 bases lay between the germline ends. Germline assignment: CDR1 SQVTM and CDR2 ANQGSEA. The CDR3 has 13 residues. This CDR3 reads CSVEVGRDQPQHF. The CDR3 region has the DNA TGCAGCGTTGAAGTCGGCAGGGATCAGCCCCAGCATTTT.